The 27 T cell receptor beta chains below all came from one sample that was sequenced in a study of PD-1 blockade in classical Hodgkin lymphoma. The table came from immunoSEQ multiplex PCR; TCRdb's copy has only in-frame clones and leaves some out. The sample lists about 94,000 clones, 75% to 90% occurring once. Each of the patients experienced relapse following autologous stem cell transplantation, and their brentuximab vedotin exposure differed. Sequencing used peripheral blood mononuclear cells (PBMCs), obtained before the second cycle of nivolumab. These receptor sequences come from a human donor with classical Hodgkin lymphoma.

This chain links TRBV28 with TRBJ2-7; no clear D gene. The germline CDR1 and CDR2 sequences are MDHEN and SYDVKM. Between the trimmed V and J ends, which lost 2 bases and 0 bases, there was a span of 5 bases. This CDR3 spans 13 amino acids. The DNA for the CDR3 is TGTGCCAGCAGTTTAGATTACTCCTACGAGCAGTACTTC. It yields the protein CASSLDYSYEQYF.

V and J are TRBV28 and TRBJ1-2, with D unresolved. This CDR3 has 14 residues. Between the trimmed V and J ends, which lost 6 bases and 1 base, there was a span of 12 bases. Per germline, CDR1 MDHEN and CDR2 SYDVKM. The DNA for the CDR3 is TGTGCCAGCAGCACGGTCACTCTTAACTATGGCTACACCTTC. Translated, it gives CASSTVTLNYGYTF.

The V call is TRBV28, the J call TRBJ2-5; perhaps TRBD2 as D (7 bases). Between the trimmed V and J ends, which lost 5 bases and 0 bases, there was a span of 16 bases. Germline V lookup: CDR1 MDHEN, CDR2 SYDVKM. There are 16 residues in the CDR3. CDR3 DNA sequence: TGTGCCAGCAGTCCCTTGCGGGGGCCGCACCAAGAGACCCAGTACTTC. Its protein is CASSPLRGPHQETQYF.

The rearrangement uses TRBV28 and TRBJ2-7; no firm D call. The CDR3 is 11 amino acids. Per germline, CDR1 MDHEN and CDR2 SYDVKM. V lost 11 bases and J 8 bases, leaving 16 bases between the germline ends. CDR3 DNA sequence: TGTGCCCTCCGGCGGAAAGCGCAGCAGTACTTC. It is translated as CALRRKAQQYF.

This chain joins TRBV5-1 and TRBJ2-3; D may be TRBD2 (5 bases). In germline, CDR1 is SGHRS, CDR2 YFSETQ. Trimming removed 2 bases from V and 2 bases from J, with 15 bases in between. The CDR3 runs to 16 residues. The CDR3 here is CASSLALGAATDTQYF. The CDR3 DNA reads as TGCGCCAGCAGCTTAGCATTAGGAGCGGCCACAGATACGCAGTATTTT.

The rearrangement links TRBV7-8 to TRBJ1-4; D may be TRBD1 (6 bases). Germline assignment: CDR1 SGHVS and CDR2 FQNEAQ. The CDR3 is made up of 16 amino acids. V was pared by 0 bases and J by 8 bases, with 16 bases between. For the CDR3, the DNA is TGTGCCAGCAGCTTAGCGCAGGGGTTGGCCAGCGAAAAACTGTTTTTT. Its translation: CASSLAQGLASEKLFF.

The chain carries TRBV11-2 and TRBJ2-3; D possibly uses TRBD1 or TRBD2 (5 bases each). This CDR3 spans 15 amino acids. Germline V lookup: CDR1 SGHAT, CDR2 FQNNGV. Trimming removed 1 base from V and 8 bases from J, with 16 bases in between. CDR3 in DNA: TGTGCCAGCAGCTTAGTAGGTGGGACGCCGGTTACGCAGTATTTT. Its protein product is CASSLVGGTPVTQYF.

Only one count was recorded for this clone. The V call is TRBV28, the J call TRBJ2-7; possibly TRBD2 for D (6 bases). The V end lost 2 bases, the J end lost 4 bases, and 12 bases lay between the germline ends. Germline CDR1 MDHEN, CDR2 SYDVKM. CDR3 length: 14 amino acids. CDR3 nucleotides: TGTGCCAGCAGTTTAACTGGGACTGCTTACGAGCAGTACTTC. It encodes CASSLTGTAYEQYF. The full variable domain, in which reference TRBV28 and TRBJ2-7 provide the parts outside the CDR3, is DVKVTQSSRYLVKRTGEKVFLECVQDMDHENMFWYRQDPGLGLRLIYFSYDVKMKEKGDIPEGYSVSREKKERFSLILESASTNQTSMYLCASSLTGTAYEQYFGPGTRLTVT.

This clone has just a few counts. The chain carries TRBV13 and TRBJ2-3; 9 bases fit TRBD2. V dropped 0 bases and J dropped 5; count of bases not matched to a gene: 6. Germline V gene data show CDR1 as PRHDT and CDR2 as FYEKMQ (reference sequence). This CDR3 spans 16 amino acids. The CDR3 here is CASSLGSSGIRDTQYF. The CDR3 DNA reads TGTGCCAGCAGCTTAGGTTCTAGCGGGATAAGAGATACGCAGTATTTT.

Remarks on this clone: One end of the junction fails to match germline, which may point to a read error. The V call is TRBV6-1, the J call TRBJ2-4; a weak D match, TRBD1 (7 bases). The CDR3 is 15 residues long. Germline CDR1 and CDR2: MNHNS and SASEGT. The CDR3 DNA reads as TGTGCCAGCAGTGAAGTTGTAGGGACAGCACTAGCTTATAGGTTC. It encodes CASSEVVGTALAYRF.

The chain couples TRBV7-2 to TRBJ2-1; the D gene is possibly TRBD1 (6 bases). CDR3 length: 14 amino acids. Germline V gives CDR1 SGHTA, CDR2 FQGNSA. Trimming removed 5 bases at V and 8 bases at J, with 16 bases between. CDR3 residues: CASSPGQRSDEQFF. The CDR3 nucleotides are TGTGCCAGCAGCCCAGGACAGAGATCGGATGAGCAGTTCTTC.

The chain links TRBV27 to TRBJ2-5; 8 positions match TRBD1. The germline V gene encodes CDR1 MNHEY and CDR2 SMNVEV (reference sequence). The junction had 3 bases not matched to a gene; V was cut back by 6 bases and J by 0 bases. The CDR3 length is 14 residues. In nucleotides, the CDR3 is TGTGCCAGCAGCTGGGACAGGTACCAAGAGACCCAGTACTTC. The encoded protein is CASSWDRYQETQYF.

This chain connects TRBV10-3 to TRBJ2-7; possibly TRBD1 or TRBD2 for D (7 bases each). The germline gives CDR1 ENHRY, CDR2 SYGVKD. V shed 2 bases and J shed 2 bases, with 13 bases lying between them. The CDR3 is 15 residues long. The chain's CDR3 is CAISETRGGAYEQYF. The CDR3 nucleotides are TGTGCCATCAGTGAGACCAGGGGGGGAGCCTACGAGCAGTACTTC.

V and J are TRBV15 and TRBJ1-6; 11 nucleotides align to TRBD1. The CDR3 runs to 18 residues. Germline lookup yields CDR1 LNHNV and CDR2 YYDKDF (reference sequence). Trimming cost V 5 bases and J 5 bases; bases outside gene matches: 11. The CDR3 protein is CATSVGTGGATNNSPLHF. CDR3 coding DNA: TGTGCCACCAGCGTAGGGACAGGGGGGGCTACGAATAATTCACCCCTCCACTTT.

V gene TRBV7-6 combines with J gene TRBJ2-1; TRBD2 matches at 12 bases. CDR1 SGHVS and CDR2 FNYEAQ come from the germline V gene. The trim removed 5 bases at V and 8 bases at J, leaving 7 bases unmatched. The CDR3 is made up of 15 amino acids. CDR3 region: CASSPTTSGRHEQFF. The DNA for the CDR3 is TGTGCCAGCAGCCCAACGACTAGCGGGAGACATGAGCAGTTCTTC. Complete variable domain (other parts from reference TRBV7-6 and TRBJ2-1): GAGVSQSPRYKVTKRGQDVALRCDPISGHVSLYWYRQALGQGPEFLTYFNYEAQQDKSGLPNDRFSAERPEGSISTLTIQRTEQRDSAMYRCASSPTTSGRHEQFFGPGTRLTVL.

The V gene is TRBV19, the J gene TRBJ2-7; TRBD1 might be the D (6 bases). The CDR3 spans 15 residues. Germline V gives CDR1 LNHDA, CDR2 SQIVND (reference sequence). V was cut by 5 bases and J by 2 bases, with 16 bases left in between. The chain's CDR3 is CASSAWGQGAYEQYF. Here the CDR3 DNA reads TGTGCCAGTAGTGCATGGGGACAAGGGGCCTACGAGCAGTACTTC.

This chain joins TRBV10-1 and TRBJ1-1; D gene ambiguous. Deletions cut 0 bases from V and 7 bases from J, with 9 bases between. Germline CDR1 and CDR2: WNHNN and SYGVQD (reference sequence). CDR3 length: 13 amino acids. The CDR3 region is CASSESSWDEAFF. CDR3 DNA: TGCGCCAGCAGTGAGTCGTCGTGGGATGAAGCTTTCTTT.

This clone was seen just once. The rearrangement links TRBV5-6 to TRBJ1-2; tentative D call: TRBD1 (5 bases). This CDR3 has 14 residues. Germline CDR1 is SGHDT and CDR2 is YYEEEE. V was pared by 2 bases and J by 5 bases, with 13 bases between. Here the CDR3 DNA reads TGTGCCAGCAGCTTCGGGGCTTCCGGGTATGGCTACACCTTC. It specifies CASSFGASGYGYTF.

The rearrangement links TRBV5-6 to TRBJ2-7; either TRBD1 or TRBD2 may fit D (7 bases each). CDR1 is SGHDT and CDR2 is YYEEEE in the germline V gene. The V end lost 3 bases, the J end lost 3 bases, and 16 bases lay between the germline ends. There are 15 residues in the CDR3. The CDR3 bases are TGTGCCAGCAGCTCCGGGGGGACAGCCGTCTACGAGCAGTACTTC. It encodes CASSSGGTAVYEQYF.

This clone has only a few counts. The chain carries TRBV2 and TRBJ2-5, with D perhaps matching TRBD2 (6 bases). Trimming left V 3 bases short and J 7 bases short, with 15 bases between. In germline, CDR1 is SNHLY, CDR2 FYNNEI. The length of the CDR3 is 14 residues. DNA of the CDR3: TGTGCCAGCAGTGATAGGAGGGGTATAGCGACCCAGTACTTC. It is translated as CASSDRRGIATQYF.

The gene calls are TRBV18 and TRBJ2-3; D possibly uses TRBD1 or TRBD2 (5 bases each). CDR1 KGHSH and CDR2 LQKENI come from the germline V gene. The CDR3 contains 13 residues. V lost 4 bases and J lost 14, with 19 bases in between. CDR3 sequence (DNA): TGTGCCAGCTCACGAATCCGGGACGCCCAACCGTATTTT. Translating gives CASSRIRDAQPYF.

In its sample, this clone was seen once. V and J are TRBV7-9 and TRBJ2-1; 7 bases are shared with TRBD1. Per germline, CDR1 SEHNR and CDR2 FQNEAQ (reference sequence). This CDR3 region has 15 residues. V was pared by 7 bases and J by 8 bases, with 14 bases of the junction left unmatched. In DNA form, the CDR3 reads TGTGCCAGCAACCGGCAGACAGGGACGTCCCATGAGCAGTTCTTC. Its translation is CASNRQTGTSHEQFF.

This clone was counted between two and nine times. This rearrangement joins TRBV19 to TRBJ1-5, with D perhaps TRBD1 (5 bases). The CDR3 length is 12 residues. The V gene's germline CDR1 is LNHDA and CDR2 SQIVND (reference sequence). Trimming shortened V by 6 bases and J by 2 bases, and 5 bases separated the two germline ends. CDR3 in DNA: TGTGCCAGTAGACAGGGCAATCAGCCCCAGCATTTT. Its translation is CASRQGNQPQHF.

The rearrangement joins TRBV5-8 to TRBJ2-3; D gene ambiguous. V was clipped by 2 bases and J by 2 bases, with 6 bases between them. Germline V gives CDR1 SGHTS, CDR2 YDEGEE. CDR3 length: 13 amino acids. Here the CDR3 reads CASSFTNTDTQYF. CDR3 DNA: TGTGCCAGCAGCTTTACCAACACAGATACGCAGTATTTT.

V gene TRBV28 combines with J gene TRBJ1-5, with D possibly being TRBD1 (6 bases). The CDR3 is 15 amino acids. With 5 bases removed from V and 6 bases from J, the gap between germline ends came to 17 bases. Germline CDR1 reads MDHEN; CDR2 reads SYDVKM. CDR3 loop: CASSQSYRVGQPQHF. For the CDR3, the DNA is TGTGCCAGCAGTCAGTCTTACAGGGTCGGTCAGCCCCAGCATTTT. Full variable domain (outside the CDR3, taken from reference TRBV28 and TRBJ1-5): DVKVTQSSRYLVKRTGEKVFLECVQDMDHENMFWYRQDPGLGLRLIYFSYDVKMKEKGDIPEGYSVSREKKERFSLILESASTNQTSMYLCASSQSYRVGQPQHFGDGTRLSIL.

The V and J genes are TRBV19 and TRBJ2-7; maybe TRBD2 (5 bases). The CDR3 is made up of 14 amino acids. Germline values: CDR1 LNHDA, CDR2 SQIVND (reference sequence). V lost 0 bases and J 3 bases, leaving 9 bases between the germline ends. The CDR3 nucleotides are TGTGCCAGTAGTATAGACGCGGAGGTCTACGAGCAGTACTTC. It codes for CASSIDAEVYEQYF.

The chain joins TRBV28 to TRBJ2-7; TRBD1 matches at 10 bases. CDR1 and CDR2 (germline): MDHEN, SYDVKM. This CDR3 contains 13 residues. V gave up 5 bases and J gave up 4 bases; unmatched junction bases: 2. The CDR3 protein is CASSRQGAYEQYF. As DNA, the CDR3 is TGTGCCAGCAGTAGACAGGGGGCTTACGAGCAGTACTTC. Full variable domain (rest looked up from reference TRBV28 and TRBJ2-7): DVKVTQSSRYLVKRTGEKVFLECVQDMDHENMFWYRQDPGLGLRLIYFSYDVKMKEKGDIPEGYSVSREKKERFSLILESASTNQTSMYLCASSRQGAYEQYFGPGTRLTVT.